This T cell receptor (beta chain) was identified during a study of naive and memory T cell subsets. Notes on the study in general: Especially in CD8 cells, naive repertoires contained a few larger clonotypes, possibly CD45RA-re-expressing memory cells.

In regard to this clonotype: Its antigen is as yet unknown.

Separate alpha and beta amplification began at the second PCR step. Four subsets defined by CD45RA and CD27 were sorted after CD3, CD4, CD8 and live/dead staining. The beta constant-region primer was an equimolar mix of two oligonucleotides covering TRBC1 and TRBC2. Four rounds of PCR amplified the ligated cDNA using nested alpha and beta constant-region primers plus SP2. TCRdb redid the calling of the UMI-ligation and nested PCR reads with MiXCR, one entry per CDR3 protein. Here the sample spans fewer than 150,000 distinct CDR3 sequences, roughly a fifth being singletons. The ends lost 3 bases at V and 6 bases at J; junction bases unmatched: 8. Germline V gene data show CDR1 as MNHEY and CDR2 as SMNVEV (reference sequence). This CDR3 has 15 amino acids.

V is TRBV27 and J is TRBJ1-1, with 9 bases that match TRBD1. The sequenced sample consisted of naive CD8+ T cells from blood. The origin of this receptor is a human donor in good health. CDR3 DNA: TGTGCCAGCAGTTTTATTGGGACAGGGTCCCCTGAAGCTTTCTTT. This encodes CASSFIGTGSPEAFF.